This TCR beta chain originates from a study of regulatory T cells in long-lasting Graves disease. Time point indicated: persistent/refractory GD, antithyroid drugs over 5 years with positive TRAb. From RNA extracted from PBMCs, the TCR library was made. This clonotype was seen only a few times. Antigen: not known. This CDR3 comprises 11 residues. V lost 6 bases and J lost 5, with 10 bases in between. CDR1 is DFQATT and CDR2 is SNEGSKA in the germline V gene (reference sequence). CDR3-region Arm-PCR and iRepertoire HTBI primers produced the TCR beta libraries. TCRdb re-called the multiplex PCR reads with MiXCR, one entry per CDR3 protein. The data hold around 400,000 distinct CDR3 sequences, with about a quarter observed a single time. Findings of the study overall: TCR diversity was lower in persistent than newly diagnosed Graves' disease. The persistent group shared 2,500 to 3,000 public clonotypes, more than the approximately 970 shared by new patients. Preferential use of TRBV28, TRBJ1-2 and TRBJ2-5 was seen in persistent disease.

The specimen comprised peripheral blood mononuclear cells (PBMCs), sampled when the disease was refractory, from a patient treated with antithyroid drugs. This sequence was found in a female donor with Graves disease. J is TRBJ1-1 and V is TRBV20-1; D is perhaps TRBD1 (6 bases). Written as DNA, the CDR3 is TGCAGTGCGGACCAGGGGACTGAAGCTTTCTTT. This gives the protein CSADQGTEAFF.